Detailed here is one T cell receptor (beta chain). Followed over time, Seattle patients had been enrolled while infection was active. Libraries were prepared by immunoSEQ multiplex PCR; TCRdb keeps only in-frame clonotypes and omits some of them. The table has around 300,000 clones, around nine tenths seen once; the top ten hold around 13%. This sample stems from a study of blood T cell repertoires in COVID-19. Study overall: Italy, Spain and the United States were the sources of the convalescent and acute COVID-19 samples. T cells, B-cell-depleted T cells, or PBMCs supplied cDNA or gDNA.

The CDR3 loop spans 16 amino acids. CDR1 is SNHLY and CDR2 is FYNNEI in the germline V gene. The trim removed 4 bases at V and 4 bases at J, leaving 9 bases unmatched. Sequenced input: peripheral blood. The receptor comes from a woman between 65 and 79 years old with COVID-19, enrolled during active disease. This sequence joins TRBV2 and TRBJ2-1; 8 bases match TRBD2. In nucleotides, the CDR3 is TGTGCCAGCAGTGGAGGTAGCGGGGCGGGGTACAATGAGCAGTTCTTC. Translating it yields CASSGGSGAGYNEQFF.